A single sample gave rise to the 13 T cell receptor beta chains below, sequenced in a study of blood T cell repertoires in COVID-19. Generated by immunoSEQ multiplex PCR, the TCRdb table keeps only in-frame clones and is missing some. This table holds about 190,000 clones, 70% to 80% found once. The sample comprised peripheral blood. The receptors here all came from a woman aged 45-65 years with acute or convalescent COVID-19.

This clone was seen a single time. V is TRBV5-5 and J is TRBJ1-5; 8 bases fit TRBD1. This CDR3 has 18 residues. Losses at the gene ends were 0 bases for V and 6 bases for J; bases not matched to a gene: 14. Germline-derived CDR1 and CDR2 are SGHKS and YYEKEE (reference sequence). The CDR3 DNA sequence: TGTGCCAGCAGCTTGGGTTGGGTCAGGGGGCAATCGGGTCAGCCCCAGCATTTT. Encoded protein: CASSLGWVRGQSGQPQHF.

The CDR3 DNA is TGTGCCAGCACCCCGGGGGGAACTCAGCCCCAGCATTTT. Amino acid sequence: CASTPGGTQPQHF. This chain links TRBV6-2 or TRBV6-3 with TRBJ1-5, with TRBD1 as a possible D gene (5 bases). Trimming cost V 7 bases and J 6 bases, with 13 bases left between them. The CDR3 is 13 residues long. The germline CDR1 and CDR2 sequences are MNHEY and SVGEGT.

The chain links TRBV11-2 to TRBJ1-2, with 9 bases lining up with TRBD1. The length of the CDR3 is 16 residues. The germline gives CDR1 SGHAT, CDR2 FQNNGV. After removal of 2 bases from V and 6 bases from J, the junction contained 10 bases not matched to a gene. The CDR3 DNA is TGTGCCAGCAGCTTATACCGGGACAGGGCAGCGCATGGCTACACCTTC. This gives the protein CASSLYRDRAAHGYTF.

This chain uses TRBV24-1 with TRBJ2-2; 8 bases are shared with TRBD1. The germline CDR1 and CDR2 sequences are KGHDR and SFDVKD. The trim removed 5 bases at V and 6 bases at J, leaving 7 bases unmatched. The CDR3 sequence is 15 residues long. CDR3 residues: CATSGTGGKAGELFF. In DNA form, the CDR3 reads TGTGCCACCAGTGGAACAGGGGGAAAGGCCGGGGAGCTGTTTTTT.

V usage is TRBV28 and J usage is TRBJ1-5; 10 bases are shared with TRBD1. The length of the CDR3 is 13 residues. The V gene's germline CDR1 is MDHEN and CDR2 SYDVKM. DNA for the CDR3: TGTACCACCCTGGACAGGGGGGTCCAGCCCCAGCATTTT. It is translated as CTTLDRGVQPQHF.

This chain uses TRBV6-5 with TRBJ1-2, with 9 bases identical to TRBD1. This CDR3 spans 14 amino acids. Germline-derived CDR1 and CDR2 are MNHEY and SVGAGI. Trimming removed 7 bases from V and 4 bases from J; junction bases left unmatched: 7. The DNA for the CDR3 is TGTGCCAGCACCCCGGACAGGGGAGCCTATGGCTACACCTTC. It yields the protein CASTPDRGAYGYTF.

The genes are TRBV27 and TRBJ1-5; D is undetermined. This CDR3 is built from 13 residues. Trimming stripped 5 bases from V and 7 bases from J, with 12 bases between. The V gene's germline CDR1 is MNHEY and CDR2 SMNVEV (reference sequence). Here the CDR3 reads CASSATWEQPQHF. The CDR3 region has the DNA TGTGCCAGCAGTGCAACTTGGGAGCAGCCCCAGCATTTT.

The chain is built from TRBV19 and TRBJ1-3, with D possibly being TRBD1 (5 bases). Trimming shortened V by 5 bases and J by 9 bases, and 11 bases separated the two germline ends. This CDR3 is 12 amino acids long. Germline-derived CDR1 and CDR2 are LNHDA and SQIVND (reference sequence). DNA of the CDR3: TGTGCCAGTAGTCCGGTCGGGGGCACCATATATTTT. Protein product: CASSPVGGTIYF.

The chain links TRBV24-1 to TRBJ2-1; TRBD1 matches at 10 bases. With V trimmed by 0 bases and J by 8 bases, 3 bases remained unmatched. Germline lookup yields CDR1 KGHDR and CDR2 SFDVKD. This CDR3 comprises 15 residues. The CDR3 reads CATSDLGTGEDEQFF. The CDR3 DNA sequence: TGTGCCACCAGTGATTTGGGGACAGGGGAGGATGAGCAGTTCTTC.

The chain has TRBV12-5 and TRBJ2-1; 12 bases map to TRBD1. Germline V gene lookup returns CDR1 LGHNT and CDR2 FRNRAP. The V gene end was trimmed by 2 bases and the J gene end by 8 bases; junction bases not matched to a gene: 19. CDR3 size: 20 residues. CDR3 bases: TGTGCTAGTGGTTTGTTTCGAGGGGTTGAGGGGACAGGGGGCCGGTATGAGCAGTTCTTC. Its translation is CASGLFRGVEGTGGRYEQFF.

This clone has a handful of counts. The CDR3 DNA sequence: TGTGCCAGTAGTATAAGGAGAAACATTCAGTACTTC. Amino acid sequence: CASSIRRNIQYF. This sequence joins TRBV19 and TRBJ2-4; no firm D call. The germline V gene has CDR1 LNHDA and CDR2 SQIVND (reference sequence). V gave up 2 bases and J gave up 6 bases, with 5 bases separating them. CDR3 length equals 12 residues.

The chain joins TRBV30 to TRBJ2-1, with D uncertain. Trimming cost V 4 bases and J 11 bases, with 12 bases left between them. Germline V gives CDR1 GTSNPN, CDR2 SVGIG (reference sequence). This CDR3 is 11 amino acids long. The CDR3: CAWILTPKQFF. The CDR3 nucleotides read TGTGCCTGGATTTTGACTCCCAAGCAGTTCTTC.

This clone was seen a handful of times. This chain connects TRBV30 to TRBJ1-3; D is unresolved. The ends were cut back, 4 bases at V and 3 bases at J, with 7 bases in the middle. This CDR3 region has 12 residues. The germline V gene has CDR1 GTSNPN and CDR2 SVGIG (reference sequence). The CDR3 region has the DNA TGTGCCTGGACCGCCTATGGAAACACCATATATTTT. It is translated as CAWTAYGNTIYF.